This T cell receptor beta chain was obtained from a study of shared clonotypes between healthy human individuals. Generated by immunoSEQ multiplex PCR, the TCRdb table keeps only in-frame clones and is missing some. The data contain approximately 2.5 million clones, 93% of them seen just once; the ten biggest clones take up 0.35% to 0.45%. This CDR3 spans 13 amino acids. V lost 8 bases, J lost 11 bases, and 12 bases stayed unmatched. Germline loops: CDR1 LNHNV, CDR2 YYDKDF (reference sequence). This receptor was identified in a man in his late teens or twenties in good health. Some clones in this sample may be carry-over from other donors' samples. The rearrangement joins TRBV15 to TRBJ1-1; 9 bases fit TRBD1. Sequenced: naive CD4+ T cells from PBMCs. Specified subset: CD45RA+ positively selected. The CDR3 DNA follows: TGTGCCACCGCGGGACAGGGAGTCCGCAGGGCTTTCTTT. Translated: CATAGQGVRRAFF.